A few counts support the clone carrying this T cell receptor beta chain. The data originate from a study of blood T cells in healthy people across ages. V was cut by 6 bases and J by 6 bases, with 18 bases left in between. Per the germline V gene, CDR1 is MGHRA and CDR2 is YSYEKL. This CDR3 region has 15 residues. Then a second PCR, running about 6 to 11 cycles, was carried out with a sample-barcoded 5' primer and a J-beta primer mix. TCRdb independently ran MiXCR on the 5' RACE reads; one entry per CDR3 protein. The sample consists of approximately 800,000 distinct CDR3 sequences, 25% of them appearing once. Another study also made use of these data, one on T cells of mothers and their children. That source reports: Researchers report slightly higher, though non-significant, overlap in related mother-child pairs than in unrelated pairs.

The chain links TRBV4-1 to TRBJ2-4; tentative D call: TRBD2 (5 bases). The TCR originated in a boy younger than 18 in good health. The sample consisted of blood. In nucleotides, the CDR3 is TGCGCCAGCAGTGAACCCCGAGGGCTAGGAAACATTCAGTACTTC. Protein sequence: CASSEPRGLGNIQYF.